This T cell receptor (beta chain) was recorded in a study of identifying expanded T cells in peripheral blood. Germline V gene data show CDR1 as SGDLS and CDR2 as YYNGEE. This CDR3 region has 15 residues. Trimming removed 0 bases at V and 4 bases at J, with 14 bases between. The protocol was immunoSEQ multiplex PCR, while the TCRdb copy is restricted to in-frame clones and leaves out a portion. This sample has approximately 97,000 clones, with approximately 90% found just once. The specimen sequenced was blood. This chain connects TRBV9 to TRBJ2-7; tentatively, D is TRBD1 (6 bases). The sequence came from a person aged 18 to 69 in good health. CDR3 sequence (DNA): TGTGCCAGCAGCGTAGCTCCGCAGGGGACGTACGAGCAGTACTTC. This encodes CASSVAPQGTYEQYF. Combining the CDR3 with reference TRBV9 and TRBJ2-7 gives the whole variable domain DSGVTQTPKHLITATGQRVTLRCSPRSGDLSVYWYQQSLDQGLQFLIQYYNGEERAKGNILERFSAQQFPDLHSELNLSSLELGDSALYFCASSVAPQGTYEQYFGPGTRLTVT.